These 28 T cell receptor beta chains were sequenced from one sample in a study of blood T cell repertoires in COVID-19. Clones were sequenced by immunoSEQ multiplex PCR, and TCRdb holds only the in-frame ones, with some missing. The profile shows about 360,000 clones, around 87% of them singletons. Sequenced: peripheral blood. The receptors derive from a human donor in a cohort sampled during active COVID-19.

Comment on this clone: Other DNA sequences in this specimen translate into the identical CDR3. The chain recombines TRBV4-1 with TRBJ2-7, with a possible D match to TRBD2 (5 bases). V shed 1 base and J shed 1 base, with 8 bases lying between them. Per germline, CDR1 MGHRA and CDR2 YSYEKL. The CDR3 totals 14 residues. The CDR3 DNA follows: TGCGCCAGCAGCCAAGTTCGCGGGTCCTACGAGCAGTACTTC. Translating gives CASSQVRGSYEQYF.

The CDR3 nucleotides read TGTGCCAGCAGCCAAGGGAGGCTAGCGGGCCGCACAGATACGCAGTATTTT. Its translation is CASSQGRLAGRTDTQYF. The chain carries TRBV28 and TRBJ2-3, with 8 bases lining up with TRBD2. CDR3 length equals 17 residues. The junction had 12 bases not matched to a gene; V was cut back by 6 bases and J by 1 base. CDR1 and CDR2 from the germline V gene are MDHEN and SYDVKM.

This sequence joins TRBV5-8 and TRBJ2-1; 11 bases line up with TRBD2. In germline, CDR1 is SGHTS, CDR2 YDEGEE. V lost 4 bases to trimming and J lost 8 bases; unmatched junction nucleotides: 11. The CDR3 covers 16 residues. The CDR3, as DNA: TGTGCCAGCAGCGTGATCATAGCGGGAGGGCAGGATGAGCAGTTCTTC. Protein: CASSVIIAGGQDEQFF. The full variable domain, with the rest looked up from reference TRBV5-8 and TRBJ2-1, is EAGVTQSPTHLIKTRGQQATLRCSPISGHTSVYWYQQALGLGLQFLLWYDEGEERNRGNFPPRFSGRQFPNYSSELNVNALELEDSALYLCASSVIIAGGQDEQFFGPGTRLTVL.

The chain carries TRBV30 and TRBJ1-5; maybe TRBD1 (5 bases). CDR1 GTSNPN and CDR2 SVGIG come from the germline V gene (reference sequence). The CDR3 is 14 residues long. Trimming removed 3 bases at V and 0 bases at J, with 9 bases between. In DNA form, the CDR3 reads TGTGCCTGGAGCCCCAGGGATAGCAATCAGCCCCAGCATTTT. Its protein is CAWSPRDSNQPQHF. Complete variable domain (other parts from reference TRBV30 and TRBJ1-5): SQTIHQWPATLVQPVGSPLSLECTVEGTSNPNLYWYRQAAGRGLQLLFYSVGIGQISSEVPQNLSASRPQDRQFILSSKKLLLSDSGFYLCAWSPRDSNQPQHFGDGTRLSIL.

The chain uses TRBV3-1 (or the pseudogene TRBV3-2) and TRBJ1-2; 10 nucleotides agree with TRBD1. CDR1 LGHDT and CDR2 YNNKEL come from the germline V gene (reference sequence). There are 17 residues in the CDR3. The trim removed 4 bases at V and 8 bases at J, leaving 16 bases unmatched. Here the CDR3 reads CASSLKRPGQGSEGYTF. The CDR3 bases are TGTGCCAGCAGCCTTAAACGCCCGGGACAGGGGAGCGAGGGCTACACCTTC.

The genes are TRBV28 and TRBJ2-7; 10 positions agree with TRBD2. The CDR3 is 15 residues long. Germline trimming cut 5 bases from V and 5 bases from J; bases unmatched to any gene: 9. Germline V gives CDR1 MDHEN, CDR2 SYDVKM. The chain's CDR3 is CASSPGTSEIHEQYF. The CDR3 coding sequence is TGTGCCAGCAGTCCCGGGACTAGCGAAATCCACGAGCAGTACTTC.

This clone was recorded a few times. The chain joins TRBV5-4 to TRBJ2-2, with D perhaps matching TRBD1 (7 bases). The CDR3 is 15 residues long. Looked up from germline, CDR1 is SGHNT and CDR2 is YYREEE (reference sequence). Trimming left V 7 bases short and J 2 bases short, with 15 bases between. CDR3 residues: CASASGGINTGELFF. The DNA of the CDR3 is TGTGCCAGCGCCTCAGGGGGGATTAACACCGGGGAGCTGTTTTTT.

The chain couples TRBV24-1 to TRBJ2-5; weak D call: TRBD2 (6 bases). The CDR3 length is 13 residues. The germline gives CDR1 KGHDR, CDR2 SFDVKD. Deletions cut 3 bases from V and 5 bases from J, with 9 bases between. CDR3 coding DNA: TGTGCCACCAGTGATCCAGGGAGGGAGACCCAGTACTTC. As protein: CATSDPGRETQYF.

The chain is built from TRBV19 and TRBJ2-1; perhaps TRBD2 as D (6 bases). The CDR3 totals 14 residues. V was cut by 4 bases and J by 8 bases, with 15 bases left in between. Germline-derived CDR1 and CDR2 are LNHDA and SQIVND (reference sequence). The CDR3 loop is CASSTRPGGDEQFF. The CDR3 nucleotides are TGTGCCAGTAGTACTCGGCCCGGAGGGGATGAGCAGTTCTTC.

This CDR3 reads CASSQALAGVRGGFAETQYF. The CDR3 DNA reads TGTGCCAGCAGCCAAGCCTTAGCGGGAGTCCGGGGGGGCTTCGCGGAGACCCAGTACTTC. The chain is built from TRBV4-2 and TRBJ2-5; TRBD2 aligns across 9 bases. The ends lost 1 base at V and 5 bases at J; junction bases unmatched: 20. CDR3 length equals 20 residues. CDR1 is LGHNA, CDR2 YNFKEQ, per germline.

The J gene is TRBJ2-3, the V gene TRBV24-1; TRBD2 aligns across 12 bases. This CDR3 spans 15 amino acids. CDR1 and CDR2 from the germline V gene are KGHDR and SFDVKD. J was trimmed by 4 bases and V by 7 bases; bases with no gene match: 5. The CDR3 spells CATSQTSGSSDTQYF. The CDR3 bases are TGTGCCACCAGCCAGACTAGCGGGAGCTCAGATACGCAGTATTTT.

This chain connects TRBV30 to TRBJ2-4; maybe TRBD2 (6 bases). There are 13 residues in the CDR3. Germline lookup yields CDR1 GTSNPN and CDR2 SVGIG (reference sequence). Trimming pared 0 bases from V and 8 bases from J, leaving 11 bases between. The CDR3 spells CAWSVGGAYIQYF. DNA for the CDR3: TGTGCCTGGAGTGTGGGAGGTGCGTACATTCAGTACTTC.

V is TRBV4-2 and J is TRBJ2-5; 7 bases match TRBD2. Unmatched junction bases numbered 3, after V lost 0 bases and J lost 5 bases. The CDR3 consists of 14 residues. CDR1 and CDR2 from the germline V gene are LGHNA and YNFKEQ. The CDR3 protein is CASSQELARETQYF. CDR3 bases: TGTGCCAGCAGCCAAGAACTAGCGAGGGAGACCCAGTACTTC.

This clone was seen a few times. CDR3 in DNA: TGTGCCAGCAGCTTTTCCGGGACAGCTAACTATGGCTACACCTTC. Translated, it gives CASSFSGTANYGYTF. The chain is built from TRBV5-5 and TRBJ1-2; TRBD1 agrees at 7 bases. V trimming: 2 bases; J trimming: 0 bases; junction bases outside the gene matches: 4. From germline, CDR1 is SGHKS and CDR2 YYEKEE (reference sequence). The CDR3 extends over 15 amino acids. Full variable domain (rest looked up from reference TRBV5-5 and TRBJ1-2): DAGVTQSPTHLIKTRGQQVTLRCSPISGHKSVSWYQQVLGQGPQFIFQYYEKEERGRGNFPDRFSARQFPNYSSELNVNALLLGDSALYLCASSFSGTANYGYTFGSGTRLTVV.

In DNA, the CDR3 is TGCGCCAGCAGCCAAGTGGGGGACAGCTTCAGCGGGAGTAGTCCCGGGGAGCTGTTTTTT. Translation: CASSQVGDSFSGSSPGELFF. The chain recombines TRBV4-1 with TRBJ2-2, with D maybe TRBD2 (8 bases). This CDR3 is built from 20 residues. Trimming took 1 base from V and 6 from J, leaving 27 bases between them. Germline assignment: CDR1 MGHRA and CDR2 YSYEKL.

A remark on this clone: One junction end does not reproduce the germline sequence, and a read error may be involved. The J gene is TRBJ2-1, the V gene TRBV2; 10 bases line up with TRBD1. The CDR3 is 15 residues long. Germline V CDR1 and CDR2: SNHLY, FYNNEI. The CDR3 nucleotides read TGTACCAGCAGCCTCCGACAGGGGGCTTATAATGAGCAGTTCTTC. Translating gives CTSSLRQGAYNEQFF.

In its sample, this clone was seen a few times. Written as DNA, the CDR3 is TGTGCCAGCAGCGGCGGAGGGTCGGTCTACGAGCAGTACTTC. Amino acid sequence: CASSGGGSVYEQYF. The V gene is TRBV28, the J gene TRBJ2-7; TRBD2 is a possible D gene (6 bases). This CDR3 region has 14 residues. Germline CDR1 is MDHEN and CDR2 is SYDVKM. Deletions cut 6 bases from V and 3 bases from J, with 15 bases between.

The chain links TRBV7-9 to TRBJ1-1; perhaps TRBD1 as D (6 bases). The V end was cut by 1 base, the J end by 3 bases, with 12 bases between. Germline V lookup: CDR1 SEHNR, CDR2 FQNEAQ (reference sequence). The CDR3 is made up of 15 amino acids. The CDR3 DNA follows: TGTGCCAGCAGCTTAGAGGCAGGGGCTGACACTGAAGCTTTCTTT. It specifies CASSLEAGADTEAFF.

The genes are TRBV28 and TRBJ2-2, with no clear D. Between the trimmed V and J ends, which lost 1 base and 5 bases, there was a span of 11 bases. The germline CDR1 and CDR2 sequences are MDHEN and SYDVKM. CDR3 length: 15 residues. CDR3 DNA sequence: TGTGCCAGCAGTTTATCACACACACCGACCGGGGAGCTGTTTTTT. It translates to CASSLSHTPTGELFF.

J is TRBJ1-5 and V is TRBV6-1; D is unclear. The CDR3 runs 15 residues. Germline CDR1 is MNHNS and CDR2 is SASEGT. V lost 2 bases to trimming and J lost 0 bases, with 8 bases between them. CDR3 in DNA: TGTGCCAGCAGTGAAATCGGGTATAGCAATCAGCCCCAGCATTTT. Protein: CASSEIGYSNQPQHF.

V usage is TRBV28 and J usage is TRBJ1-6; maybe TRBD1 (5 bases). The length of the CDR3 is 12 residues. CDR1 MDHEN and CDR2 SYDVKM come from the germline V gene. V was cut by 9 bases and J by 8 bases, with 11 bases left in between. CDR3 sequence: CARVGRDSPLHF. CDR3 in DNA: TGTGCCAGAGTGGGGCGCGATTCACCCCTCCACTTT.

The rearrangement joins TRBV5-1 to TRBJ2-7; D is possibly TRBD1 (5 bases). The CDR3 is 15 residues long. V dropped 1 base and J dropped 3 bases, with 14 bases sitting between them. CDR1 is SGHRS, CDR2 YFSETQ, per germline. CDR3 DNA sequence: TGCGCCAGCAGCTTGTCTTGGACAACTTACTACGAGCAGTACTTC. Its protein product is CASSLSWTTYYEQYF.

The V and J genes are TRBV30 and TRBJ1-1; tentative D call: TRBD1 (6 bases). Germline V gives CDR1 GTSNPN, CDR2 SVGIG (reference sequence). Trimming pared 1 base from V and 1 base from J, leaving 13 bases between. This CDR3 spans 15 amino acids. CDR3 DNA sequence: TGTGCCTGGAGTGCACCTTGGACAGAGAACACTGAAGCTTTCTTT. Residues: CAWSAPWTENTEAFF. The full variable domain, with the rest looked up from reference TRBV30 and TRBJ1-1, is SQTIHQWPATLVQPVGSPLSLECTVEGTSNPNLYWYRQAAGRGLQLLFYSVGIGQISSEVPQNLSASRPQDRQFILSSKKLLLSDSGFYLCAWSAPWTENTEAFFGQGTRLTVV.

This clone was seen once. This rearrangement joins TRBV27 to TRBJ1-2, with 10 positions matching TRBD1. Germline V gene data show CDR1 as MNHEY and CDR2 as SMNVEV (reference sequence). The V and J ends lost 4 bases and 4 bases, in that order; junction bases with no gene match: 15. The CDR3 is made up of 18 amino acids. The CDR3 region is CASSSTGTGDVLSYGYTF. The CDR3 DNA reads TGTGCCAGCAGTTCTACCGGGACAGGGGATGTTCTTAGCTATGGCTACACCTTC.

The V gene is TRBV5-4, the J gene TRBJ2-1; 11 bases agree with TRBD2. The junction had 11 bases not matched to a gene; V was cut back by 0 bases and J by 9 bases. CDR3 size: 17 residues. In germline, CDR1 is SGHNT, CDR2 YYREEE (reference sequence). The CDR3 sequence: CASSLGSSGGAVSEQFF. The CDR3 DNA reads as TGTGCCAGCAGCTTGGGAAGTAGCGGGGGGGCCGTCTCTGAGCAGTTCTTC.

The rearrangement links TRBV9 to TRBJ1-1, with D perhaps TRBD1 (6 bases). V was pared by 6 bases and J by 4 bases, with 16 bases between. The CDR3 has 14 residues. Per germline, CDR1 SGDLS and CDR2 YYNGEE. The CDR3 region has the DNA TGTGCCAGCACCAAAGGGGGGGAAGGCACTGAAGCTTTCTTT. Protein: CASTKGGEGTEAFF.

The gene calls are TRBV3-1 (or the pseudogene TRBV3-2) and TRBJ2-2, with 9 bases that match TRBD2. CDR3 length: 15 residues. Trimming at V came to 2 bases and at J to 5 bases, leaving 3 bases not matched to a gene. Germline V gene data show CDR1 as LGHDT and CDR2 as YNNKEL (reference sequence). Here the CDR3 DNA reads TGTGCCAGCAGCCAACTAGCGGGAAGTACCGGGGAGCTGTTTTTT. This encodes CASSQLAGSTGELFF.

The chain recombines TRBV25-1 with TRBJ2-1, with 8 bases aligning to TRBD1. Germline CDR1 reads MGHDK; CDR2 reads SYGVNS. V was clipped by 6 bases and J by 6 bases; unmatched bases: 1. CDR3 length: 12 residues. CDR3 bases: TGTGCCAGCAGCCAGGGGGCCAATGAGCAGTTCTTC. Its protein is CASSQGANEQFF.